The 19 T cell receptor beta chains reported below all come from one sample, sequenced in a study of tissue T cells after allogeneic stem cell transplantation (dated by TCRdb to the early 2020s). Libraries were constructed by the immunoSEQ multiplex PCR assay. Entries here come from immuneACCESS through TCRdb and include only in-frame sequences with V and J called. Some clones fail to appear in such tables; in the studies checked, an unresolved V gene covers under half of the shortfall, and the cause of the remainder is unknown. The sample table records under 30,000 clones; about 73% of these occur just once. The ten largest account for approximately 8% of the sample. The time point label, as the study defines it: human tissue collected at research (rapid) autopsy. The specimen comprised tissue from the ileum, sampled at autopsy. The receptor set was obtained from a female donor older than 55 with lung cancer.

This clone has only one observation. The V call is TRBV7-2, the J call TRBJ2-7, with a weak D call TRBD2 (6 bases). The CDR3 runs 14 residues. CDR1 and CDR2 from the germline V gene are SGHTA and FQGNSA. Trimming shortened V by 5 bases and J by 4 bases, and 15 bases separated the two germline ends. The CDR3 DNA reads TGTGCCAGCAGCGCCGGGACTCTCCTATACGAGCAGTACTTC. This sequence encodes CASSAGTLLYEQYF.

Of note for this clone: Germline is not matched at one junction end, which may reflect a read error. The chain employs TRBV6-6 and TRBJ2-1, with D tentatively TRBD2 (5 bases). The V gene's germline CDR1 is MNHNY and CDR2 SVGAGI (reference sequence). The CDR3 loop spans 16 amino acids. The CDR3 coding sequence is TGTGTCAGCAGTTACCGGGGAATTAACTCCTACAATGAGCAGTTCTTC. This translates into CVSSYRGINSYNEQFF.

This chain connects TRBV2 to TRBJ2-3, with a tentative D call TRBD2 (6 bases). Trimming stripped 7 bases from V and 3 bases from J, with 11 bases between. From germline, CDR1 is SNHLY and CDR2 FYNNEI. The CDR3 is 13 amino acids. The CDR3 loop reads CASKTSRTDTQYF. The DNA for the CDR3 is TGTGCCAGCAAAACTAGCAGGACAGATACGCAGTATTTT. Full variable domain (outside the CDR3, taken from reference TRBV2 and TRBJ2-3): EPEVTQTPSHQVTQMGQEVILRCVPISNHLYFYWYRQILGQKVEFLVSFYNNEISEKSEIFDDQFSVERPDGSNFTLKIRSTKLEDSAMYFCASKTSRTDTQYFGPGTRLTVL.

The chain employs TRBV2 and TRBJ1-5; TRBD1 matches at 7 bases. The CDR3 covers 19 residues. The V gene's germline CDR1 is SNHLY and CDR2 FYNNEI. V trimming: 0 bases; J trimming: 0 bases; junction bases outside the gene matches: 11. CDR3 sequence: CASSEAGSRGAASNQPQHF. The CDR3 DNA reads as TGTGCCAGCAGTGAAGCCGGTAGCAGGGGGGCCGCTAGCAATCAGCCCCAGCATTTT.

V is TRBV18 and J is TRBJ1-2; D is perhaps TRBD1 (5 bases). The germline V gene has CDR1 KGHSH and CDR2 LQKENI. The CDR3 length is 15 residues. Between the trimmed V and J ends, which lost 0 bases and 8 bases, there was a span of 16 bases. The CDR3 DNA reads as TGTGCCAGCTCACCACCGCTGAGGGGAGGAAGCGGCTACACCTTC. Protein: CASSPPLRGGSGYTF.

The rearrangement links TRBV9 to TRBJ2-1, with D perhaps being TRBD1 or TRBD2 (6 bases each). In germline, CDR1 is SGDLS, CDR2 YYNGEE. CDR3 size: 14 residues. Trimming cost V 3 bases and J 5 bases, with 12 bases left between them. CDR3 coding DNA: TGTGCCAGCAGCGCGATGGGGGGCAACAATGAGCAGTTCTTC. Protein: CASSAMGGNNEQFF.

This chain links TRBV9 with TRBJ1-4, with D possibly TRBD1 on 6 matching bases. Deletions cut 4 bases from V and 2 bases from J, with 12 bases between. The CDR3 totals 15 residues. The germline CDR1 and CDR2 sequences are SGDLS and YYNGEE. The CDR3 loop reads CASSKGQNTNEKLFF. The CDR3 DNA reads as TGTGCCAGCAGCAAAGGACAGAATACTAATGAAAAACTGTTTTTT. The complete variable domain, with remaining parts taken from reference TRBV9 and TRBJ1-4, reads DSGVTQTPKHLITATGQRVTLRCSPRSGDLSVYWYQQSLDQGLQFLIQYYNGEERAKGNILERFSAQQFPDLHSELNLSSLELGDSALYFCASSKGQNTNEKLFFGSGTQLSVL.

The CDR3: CASSLVGQVYNSPLHF. In DNA form, the CDR3 reads TGTGCCAGCAGTTTGGTGGGACAGGTTTATAATTCACCCCTCCACTTT. The chain has TRBV27 and TRBJ1-6, with TRBD1 identical over 8 bases. This CDR3 has 16 residues. The germline V gene encodes CDR1 MNHEY and CDR2 SMNVEV (reference sequence). The V segment lost 3 bases and the J segment 4 bases; nucleotides outside the gene matches: 5.

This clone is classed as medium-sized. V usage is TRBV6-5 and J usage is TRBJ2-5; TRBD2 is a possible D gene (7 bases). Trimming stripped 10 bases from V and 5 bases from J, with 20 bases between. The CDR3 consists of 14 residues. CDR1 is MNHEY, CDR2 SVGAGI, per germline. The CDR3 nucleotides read TGTGCCACCCGCCCCGGGGGGCCTAAGGAGACCCAGTACTTC. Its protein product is CATRPGGPKETQYF.

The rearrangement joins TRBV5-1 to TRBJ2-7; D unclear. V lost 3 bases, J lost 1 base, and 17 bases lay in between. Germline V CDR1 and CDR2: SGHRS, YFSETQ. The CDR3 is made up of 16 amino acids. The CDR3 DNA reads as TGCGCCAGCAGCTCCGACACGACCGCGCATTCCTACGAGCAGTACTTC. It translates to CASSSDTTAHSYEQYF.

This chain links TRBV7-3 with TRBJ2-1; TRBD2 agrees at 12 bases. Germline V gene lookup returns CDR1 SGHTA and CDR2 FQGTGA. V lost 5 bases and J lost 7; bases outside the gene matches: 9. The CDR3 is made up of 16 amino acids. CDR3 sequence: CASSRELAGGGNEQFF. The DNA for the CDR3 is TGTGCCAGCAGCCGTGAACTAGCGGGGGGAGGAAATGAGCAGTTCTTC.

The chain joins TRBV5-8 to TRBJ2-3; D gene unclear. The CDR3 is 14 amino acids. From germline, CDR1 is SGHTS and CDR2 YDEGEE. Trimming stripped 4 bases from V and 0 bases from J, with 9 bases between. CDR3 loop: CASSEVLSTDTQYF. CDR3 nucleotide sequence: TGTGCCAGCAGCGAAGTGTTAAGCACAGATACGCAGTATTTT.

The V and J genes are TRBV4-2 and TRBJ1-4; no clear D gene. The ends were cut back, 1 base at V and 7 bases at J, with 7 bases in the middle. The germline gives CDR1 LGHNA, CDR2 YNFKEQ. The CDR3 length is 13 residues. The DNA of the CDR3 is TGTGCCAGCAGCCAAGGAATAAGTGAAAAACTGTTTTTT. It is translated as CASSQGISEKLFF.

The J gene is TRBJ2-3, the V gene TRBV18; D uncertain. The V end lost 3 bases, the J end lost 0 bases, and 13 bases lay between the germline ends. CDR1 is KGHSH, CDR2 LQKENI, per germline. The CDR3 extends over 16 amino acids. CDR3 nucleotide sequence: TGTGCCAGCTCACCTCGAGCCCTAACTAGCACAGATACGCAGTATTTT. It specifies CASSPRALTSTDTQYF.

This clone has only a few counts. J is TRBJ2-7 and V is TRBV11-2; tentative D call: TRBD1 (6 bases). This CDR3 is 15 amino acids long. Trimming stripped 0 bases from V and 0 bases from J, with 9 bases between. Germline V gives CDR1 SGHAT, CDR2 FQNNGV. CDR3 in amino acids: CASSLEDRFSYEQYF. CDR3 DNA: TGTGCCAGCAGCTTAGAGGACAGATTCTCCTACGAGCAGTACTTC.

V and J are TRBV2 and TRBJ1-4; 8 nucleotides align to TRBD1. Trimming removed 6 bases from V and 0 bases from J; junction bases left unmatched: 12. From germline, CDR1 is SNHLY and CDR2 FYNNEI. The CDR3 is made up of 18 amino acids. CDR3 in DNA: TGTGCCAGCAGCGATACGGACAGGGTAACTGCAACTAATGAAAAACTGTTTTTT. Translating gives CASSDTDRVTATNEKLFF. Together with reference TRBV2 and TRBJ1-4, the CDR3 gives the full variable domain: EPEVTQTPSHQVTQMGQEVILRCVPISNHLYFYWYRQILGQKVEFLVSFYNNEISEKSEIFDDQFSVERPDGSNFTLKIRSTKLEDSAMYFCASSDTDRVTATNEKLFFGSGTQLSVL.

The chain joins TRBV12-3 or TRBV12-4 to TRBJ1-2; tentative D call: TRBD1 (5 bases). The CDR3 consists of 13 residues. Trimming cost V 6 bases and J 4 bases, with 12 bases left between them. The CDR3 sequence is CASSPGTVYGYTF. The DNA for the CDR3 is TGTGCCAGCAGCCCTGGGACGGTCTATGGCTACACCTTC.

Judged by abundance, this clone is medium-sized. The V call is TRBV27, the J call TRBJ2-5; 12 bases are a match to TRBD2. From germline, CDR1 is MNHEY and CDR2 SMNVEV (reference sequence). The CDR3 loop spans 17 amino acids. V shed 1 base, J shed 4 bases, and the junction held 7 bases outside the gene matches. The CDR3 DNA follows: TGTGCCAGCAGTTTATTGGCTAGCGGGGGGGCCCGAGAGACCCAGTACTTC. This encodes CASSLLASGGARETQYF.

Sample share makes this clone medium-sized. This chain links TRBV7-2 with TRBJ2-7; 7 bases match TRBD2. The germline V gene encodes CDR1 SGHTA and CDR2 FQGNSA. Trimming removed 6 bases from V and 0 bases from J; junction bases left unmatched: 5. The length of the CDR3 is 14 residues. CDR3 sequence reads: CASRGLAGSYEQYF. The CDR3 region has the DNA TGTGCCAGCAGGGGCTTAGCGGGCTCCTACGAGCAGTACTTC. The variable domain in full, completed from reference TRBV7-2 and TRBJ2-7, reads GAGVSQSPSNKVTEKGKDVELRCDPISGHTALYWYRQSLGQGLEFLIYFQGNSAPDKSGLPSDRFSAERTGGSVSTLTIQRTQQEDSAVYLCASRGLAGSYEQYFGPGTRLTVT.